Listed here are 2 T cell receptor beta chains from one sample, sequenced in a study of regulatory T cells in long-lasting Graves disease. The authors built TCR beta libraries using iRepertoire HTBI primers and Arm-PCR of CDR3 regions. TCRdb re-called the multiplex PCR reads with MiXCR, one entry per CDR3 protein. The table records about 350,000 distinct CDR3 sequences, 15% to 20% of them present only once. Time point reported: newly diagnosed GD, antithyroid drugs for less than 3 months. Extracted RNA from PBMCs served as the source of the TCR library. This sample was shared with a second study, whose subject was T cells in Graves' hyperthyroidism and ophthalmopathy.

Sequenced material: peripheral blood mononuclear cells (PBMCs), taken at new diagnosis, from a patient treated with antithyroid drugs. Every receptor here comes from a man in his forties with Graves disease.

This clonotype was seen many times. J is TRBJ1-4 and V is TRBV7-2; possible D gene TRBD1, 5 bases. V was cut by 1 base and J by 8 bases, with 11 bases left in between. CDR3 size: 14 residues. Germline V lookup: CDR1 SGHTA, CDR2 FQGNSA. The chain's CDR3 is CASSLGLGAEKLFF. The CDR3 DNA reads TGTGCCAGCAGCTTAGGCCTCGGGGCGGAAAAACTGTTTTTT.

This clonotype was observed at least ten times. CDR3 loop: CASSSPLSRYEQYF. The CDR3 DNA reads as TGTGCCAGCAGTTCGCCTTTATCCCGCTACGAGCAGTACTTC. V gene TRBV6-5 combines with J gene TRBJ2-7; D gene unclear. This CDR3 region has 14 residues. Trimming took 4 bases from V and 3 from J, leaving 13 bases between them. Germline V lookup: CDR1 MNHEY, CDR2 SVGAGI.